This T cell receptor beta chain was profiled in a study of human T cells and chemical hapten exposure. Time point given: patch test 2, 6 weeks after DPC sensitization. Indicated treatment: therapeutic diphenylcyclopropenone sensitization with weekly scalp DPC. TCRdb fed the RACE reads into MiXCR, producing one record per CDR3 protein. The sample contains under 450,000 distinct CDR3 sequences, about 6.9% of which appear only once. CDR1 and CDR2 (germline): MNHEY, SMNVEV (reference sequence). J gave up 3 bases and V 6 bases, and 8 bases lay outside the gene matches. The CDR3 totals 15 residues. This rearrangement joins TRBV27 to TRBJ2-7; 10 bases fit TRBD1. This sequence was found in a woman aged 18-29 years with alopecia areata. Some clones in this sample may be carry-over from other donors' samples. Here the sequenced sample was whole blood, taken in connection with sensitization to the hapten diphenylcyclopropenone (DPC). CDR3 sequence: CASSPEDRGDYEQYF. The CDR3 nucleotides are TGTGCCAGCAGCCCCGAGGACAGGGGGGACTACGAGCAGTACTTC.